Listed here are 5 T cell receptor beta chains from one sample, sequenced in a study of technical replicates of blood from a few donors (TCRdb year 2017). Library preparation was by the immunoSEQ multiplex PCR assay. This immuneACCESS table, as held by TCRdb, lists in-frame sequences with V and J called but not all clones. Of the missing ones, under half trace to an unresolved V gene in checked studies; the others have no known cause. This sample holds tens of thousands of clones; about 90% were observed only once. About 0.27% of the sample rests with the top ten. The specimen sequenced was T cells isolated from PBMCs. Source of these receptors: a human donor in good health.

This clone appeared a single time. The J gene is TRBJ2-1, the V gene TRBV4-1; no firm D call. V gave up 4 bases and J gave up 2 bases, with 12 bases separating them. The CDR3 has 15 amino acids. The germline CDR1 and CDR2 sequences are MGHRA and YSYEKL. The CDR3 coding sequence is TGCGCCAGCAGCCCCCTACCCACCCCCTACAATGAGCAGTTCTTC. It is translated as CASSPLPTPYNEQFF.

The rearrangement joins TRBV29-1 to TRBJ1-2; possibly TRBD1 for D (6 bases). The V gene lost 5 bases and the J gene lost 7 bases, with 14 bases spanning the gap. Germline lookup yields CDR1 SQVTM and CDR2 ANQGSEA. CDR3 length: 12 residues. DNA for the CDR3: TGCAGCGTTCTACAGGGATCGGTTGGCTACACCTTC. It encodes CSVLQGSVGYTF. The full variable domain, in which reference TRBV29-1 and TRBJ1-2 provide the parts outside the CDR3, is SAVISQKPSRDICQRGTSLTIQCQVDSQVTMMFWYRQQPGQSLTLIATANQGSEATYESGFVIDKFPISRPNLTFSTLTVSNMSPEDSSIYLCSVLQGSVGYTFGSGTRLTVV.

This rearrangement joins TRBV6-5 to TRBJ1-5; D gene unclear. Trimming shortened V by 3 bases and J by 2 bases, and 14 bases separated the two germline ends. This CDR3 has 16 amino acids. Germline values: CDR1 MNHEY, CDR2 SVGAGI. The CDR3 DNA is TGTGCCAGCAGTTATTCATTCGGTGGAGGCAATCAGCCCCAGCATTTT. Amino acids: CASSYSFGGGNQPQHF.

This chain links TRBV27 with TRBJ2-5, with a tentative D call TRBD1 (5 bases). This CDR3 contains 17 residues. The germline gives CDR1 MNHEY, CDR2 SMNVEV (reference sequence). Deletions cut 5 bases from V and 1 base from J, with 20 bases between. CDR3 region: CASSPPWGRSLQETQYF. CDR3 sequence (DNA): TGTGCCAGCAGTCCCCCATGGGGCAGGTCCCTCCAAGAGACCCAGTACTTC.

This clone appeared once. This CDR3 is CASTGGVRYGYTF. DNA for the CDR3: TGTGCCAGCACAGGGGGCGTTCGATATGGCTACACCTTC. The chain uses TRBV5-8 and TRBJ1-2; TRBD1 agrees at 8 bases. The V gene end was trimmed by 6 bases and the J gene end by 5 bases; junction bases not matched to a gene: 6. Germline CDR1 SGHTS, CDR2 YDEGEE. This CDR3 region has 13 residues.